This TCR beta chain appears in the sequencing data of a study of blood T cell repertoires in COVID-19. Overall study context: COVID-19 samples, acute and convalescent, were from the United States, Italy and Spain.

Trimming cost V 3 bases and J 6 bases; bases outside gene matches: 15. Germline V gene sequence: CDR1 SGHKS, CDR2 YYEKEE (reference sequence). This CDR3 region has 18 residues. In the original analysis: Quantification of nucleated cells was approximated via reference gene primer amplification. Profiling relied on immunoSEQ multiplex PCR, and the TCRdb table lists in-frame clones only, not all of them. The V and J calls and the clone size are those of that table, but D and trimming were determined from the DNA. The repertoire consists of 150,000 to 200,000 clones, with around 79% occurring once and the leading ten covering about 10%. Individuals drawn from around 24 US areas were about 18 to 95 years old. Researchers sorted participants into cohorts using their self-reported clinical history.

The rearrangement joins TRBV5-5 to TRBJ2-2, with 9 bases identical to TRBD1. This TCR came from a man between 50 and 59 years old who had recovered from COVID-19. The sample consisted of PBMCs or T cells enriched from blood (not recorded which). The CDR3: CASSSAGDRVVGPGELFF. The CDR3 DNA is TGTGCCAGCAGCTCCGCCGGGGACAGGGTAGTCGGACCCGGGGAGCTGTTTTTT. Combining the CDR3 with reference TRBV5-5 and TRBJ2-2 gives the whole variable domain DAGVTQSPTHLIKTRGQQVTLRCSPISGHKSVSWYQQVLGQGPQFIFQYYEKEERGRGNFPDRFSARQFPNYSSELNVNALLLGDSALYLCASSSAGDRVVGPGELFFGEGSRLTVL.